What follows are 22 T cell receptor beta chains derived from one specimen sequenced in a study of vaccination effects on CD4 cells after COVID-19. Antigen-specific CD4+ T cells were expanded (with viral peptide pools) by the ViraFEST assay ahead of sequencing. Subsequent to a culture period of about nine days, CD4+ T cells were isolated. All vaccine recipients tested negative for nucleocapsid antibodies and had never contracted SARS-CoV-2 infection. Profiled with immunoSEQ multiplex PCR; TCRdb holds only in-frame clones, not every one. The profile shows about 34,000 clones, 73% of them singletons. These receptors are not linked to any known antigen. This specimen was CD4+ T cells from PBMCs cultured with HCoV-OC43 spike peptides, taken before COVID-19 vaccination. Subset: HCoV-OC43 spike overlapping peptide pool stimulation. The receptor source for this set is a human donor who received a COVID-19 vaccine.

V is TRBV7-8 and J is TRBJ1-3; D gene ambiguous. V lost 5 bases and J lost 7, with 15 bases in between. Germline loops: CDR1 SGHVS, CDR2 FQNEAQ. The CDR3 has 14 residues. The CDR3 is CASSPSGRGNTIYF. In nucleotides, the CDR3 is TGTGCCAGCAGCCCCTCGGGGAGAGGGAACACCATATATTTT.

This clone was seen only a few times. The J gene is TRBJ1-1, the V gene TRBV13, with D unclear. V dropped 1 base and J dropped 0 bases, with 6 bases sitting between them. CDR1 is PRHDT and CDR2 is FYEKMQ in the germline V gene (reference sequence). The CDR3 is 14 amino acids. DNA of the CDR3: TGTGCCAGCAGCTTAGTCAACTTGAACACTGAAGCTTTCTTT. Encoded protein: CASSLVNLNTEAFF.

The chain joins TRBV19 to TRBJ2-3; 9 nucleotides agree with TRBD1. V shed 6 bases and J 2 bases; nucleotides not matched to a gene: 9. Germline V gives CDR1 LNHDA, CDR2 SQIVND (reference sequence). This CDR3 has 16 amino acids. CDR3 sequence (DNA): TGTGCCAGTAGCTCCCGGGACAGGGACTACACAGATACGCAGTATTTT. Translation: CASSSRDRDYTDTQYF.

CDR3 protein: CASSIDRTNTEAFF. For the CDR3, the DNA is TGTGCCAGTAGTATAGATCGGACTAACACTGAAGCTTTCTTT. This rearrangement joins TRBV19 to TRBJ1-1; D is unclear. The CDR3 extends over 14 amino acids. Germline CDR1 and CDR2: LNHDA and SQIVND (reference sequence). The V gene lost 0 bases and the J gene lost 2 bases, with 7 bases spanning the gap.

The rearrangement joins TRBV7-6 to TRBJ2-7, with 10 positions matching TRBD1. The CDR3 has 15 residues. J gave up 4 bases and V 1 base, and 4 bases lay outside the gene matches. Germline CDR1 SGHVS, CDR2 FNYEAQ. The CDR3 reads CASSLDGDRGYEQYF. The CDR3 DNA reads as TGTGCCAGCAGCTTAGATGGGGACAGGGGTTACGAGCAGTACTTC.

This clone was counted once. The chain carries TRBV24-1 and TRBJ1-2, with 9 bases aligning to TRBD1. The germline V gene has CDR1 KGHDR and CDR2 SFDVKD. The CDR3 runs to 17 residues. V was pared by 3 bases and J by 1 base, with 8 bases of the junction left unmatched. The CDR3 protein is CATSDGGTGPYNYGYTF. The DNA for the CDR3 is TGTGCCACCAGTGATGGGGGGACAGGGCCTTATAACTATGGCTACACCTTC.

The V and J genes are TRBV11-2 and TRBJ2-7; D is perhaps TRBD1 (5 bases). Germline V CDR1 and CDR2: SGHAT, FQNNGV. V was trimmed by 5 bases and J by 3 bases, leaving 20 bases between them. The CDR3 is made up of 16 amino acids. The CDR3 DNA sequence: TGTGCCAGCAGCATCCAAATGGACACTCTTTACTACGAGCAGTACTTC. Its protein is CASSIQMDTLYYEQYF.

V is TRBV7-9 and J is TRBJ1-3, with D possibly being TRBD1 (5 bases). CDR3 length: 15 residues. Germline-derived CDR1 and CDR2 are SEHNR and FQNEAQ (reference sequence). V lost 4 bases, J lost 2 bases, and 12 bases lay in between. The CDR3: CASSSDLGAGNTIYF. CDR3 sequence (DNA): TGTGCCAGCAGCTCCGACCTGGGGGCTGGAAACACCATATATTTT.

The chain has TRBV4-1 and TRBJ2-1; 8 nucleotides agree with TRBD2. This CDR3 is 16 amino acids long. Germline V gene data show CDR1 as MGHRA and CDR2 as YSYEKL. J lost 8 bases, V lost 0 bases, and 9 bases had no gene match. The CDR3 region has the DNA TGCGCCAGCAGCCAAGATTTGTACGGGACTAGAGATGAGCAGTTCTTC. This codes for CASSQDLYGTRDEQFF.

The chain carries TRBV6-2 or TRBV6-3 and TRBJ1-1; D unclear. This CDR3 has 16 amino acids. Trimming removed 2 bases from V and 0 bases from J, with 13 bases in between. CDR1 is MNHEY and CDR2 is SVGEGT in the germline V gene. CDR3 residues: CASSYGIKSMNTEAFF. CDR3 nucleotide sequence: TGTGCCAGCAGTTACGGGATCAAAAGTATGAACACTGAAGCTTTCTTT.

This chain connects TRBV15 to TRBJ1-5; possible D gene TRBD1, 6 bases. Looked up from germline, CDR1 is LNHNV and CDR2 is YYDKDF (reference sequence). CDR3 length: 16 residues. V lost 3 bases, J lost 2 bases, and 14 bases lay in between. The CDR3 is CATSSRRGEGNQPQHF. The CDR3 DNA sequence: TGTGCCACCAGCAGCAGGAGGGGGGAGGGCAATCAGCCCCAGCATTTT. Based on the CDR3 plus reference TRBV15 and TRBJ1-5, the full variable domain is DAMVIQNPRYQVTQFGKPVTLSCSQTLNHNVMYWYQQKSSQAPKLLFHYYDKDFNNEADTPDNFQSRRPNTSFCFLDIRSPGLGDTAMYLCATSSRRGEGNQPQHFGDGTRLSIL.

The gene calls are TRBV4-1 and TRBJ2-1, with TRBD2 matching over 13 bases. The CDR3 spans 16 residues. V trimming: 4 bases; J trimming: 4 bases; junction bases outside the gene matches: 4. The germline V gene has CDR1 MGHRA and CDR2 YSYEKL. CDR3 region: CASSPLGLAGYNEQFF. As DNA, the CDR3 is TGCGCCAGCAGCCCCTTGGGACTAGCGGGATACAATGAGCAGTTCTTC.

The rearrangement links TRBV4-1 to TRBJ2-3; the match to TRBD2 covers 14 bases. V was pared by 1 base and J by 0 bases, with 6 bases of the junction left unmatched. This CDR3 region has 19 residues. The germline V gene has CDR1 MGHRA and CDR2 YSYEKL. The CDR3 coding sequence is TGCGCCAGCAGCCAAGCCGGGACTAGCGGGAGAACTAGCACAGATACGCAGTATTTT. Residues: CASSQAGTSGRTSTDTQYF.

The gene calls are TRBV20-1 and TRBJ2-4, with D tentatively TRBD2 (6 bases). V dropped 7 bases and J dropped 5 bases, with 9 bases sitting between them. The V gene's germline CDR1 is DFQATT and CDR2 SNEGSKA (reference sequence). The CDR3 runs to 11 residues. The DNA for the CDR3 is TGCAGTGGGGGGACTCAAAACATTCAGTACTTC. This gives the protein CSGGTQNIQYF.

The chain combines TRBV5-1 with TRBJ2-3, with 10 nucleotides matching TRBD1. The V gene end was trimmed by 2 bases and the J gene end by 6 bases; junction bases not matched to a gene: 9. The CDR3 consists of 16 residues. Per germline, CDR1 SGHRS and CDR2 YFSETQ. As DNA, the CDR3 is TGCGCCAGCAGCTTAGAGGGGACAGGGGTTGCTGATACGCAGTATTTT. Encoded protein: CASSLEGTGVADTQYF.

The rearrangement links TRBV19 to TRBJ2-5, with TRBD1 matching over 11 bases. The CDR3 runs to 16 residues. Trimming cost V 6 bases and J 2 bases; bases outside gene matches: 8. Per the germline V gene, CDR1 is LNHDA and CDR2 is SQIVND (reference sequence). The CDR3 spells CASSPLDRGQQETQYF. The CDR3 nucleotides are TGTGCCAGTAGCCCTTTGGACAGGGGGCAGCAAGAGACCCAGTACTTC.

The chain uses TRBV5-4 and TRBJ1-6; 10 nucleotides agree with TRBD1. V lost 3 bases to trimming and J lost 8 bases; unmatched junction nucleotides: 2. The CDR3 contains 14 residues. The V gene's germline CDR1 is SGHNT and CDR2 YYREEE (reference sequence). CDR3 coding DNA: TGTGCCAGCAGCTGGACAGGGGGTGATTCACCCCTCCACTTT. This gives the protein CASSWTGGDSPLHF.

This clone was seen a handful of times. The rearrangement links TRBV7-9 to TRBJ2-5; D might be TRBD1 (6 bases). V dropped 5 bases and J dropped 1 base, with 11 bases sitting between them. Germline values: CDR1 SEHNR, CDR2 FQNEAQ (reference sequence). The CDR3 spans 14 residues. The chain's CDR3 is CASSIQGFQETQYF. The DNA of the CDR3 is TGTGCCAGCAGCATTCAGGGGTTCCAAGAGACCCAGTACTTC.

The CDR3 is CASASGANVLTF. DNA for the CDR3: TGTGCCAGCGCCTCTGGGGCCAACGTCCTGACTTTC. The J gene is TRBJ2-6, the V gene TRBV12-3 or TRBV12-4; D remains unclear. This CDR3 is 12 amino acids long. V was pared by 8 bases and J by 0 bases, with 2 bases between.

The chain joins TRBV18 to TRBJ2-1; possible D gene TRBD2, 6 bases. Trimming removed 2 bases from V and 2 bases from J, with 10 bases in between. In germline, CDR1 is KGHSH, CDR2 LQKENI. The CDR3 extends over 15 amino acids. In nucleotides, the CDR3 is TGTGCCAGCTCACCAATGGAGGGACCCTACAATGAGCAGTTCTTC. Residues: CASSPMEGPYNEQFF.

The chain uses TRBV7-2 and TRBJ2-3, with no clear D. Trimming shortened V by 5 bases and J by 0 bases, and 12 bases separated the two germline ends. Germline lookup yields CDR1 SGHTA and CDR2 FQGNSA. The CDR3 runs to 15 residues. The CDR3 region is CASSLVDLSTDTQYF. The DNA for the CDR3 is TGTGCCAGCAGCCTAGTCGATTTGAGCACAGATACGCAGTATTTT.

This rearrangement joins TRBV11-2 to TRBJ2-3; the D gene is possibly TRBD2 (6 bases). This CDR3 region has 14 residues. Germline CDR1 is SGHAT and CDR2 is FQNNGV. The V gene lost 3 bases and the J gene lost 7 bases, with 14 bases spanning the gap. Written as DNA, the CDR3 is TGTGCCAGCAGCTTGGTGGGGGGATACCATACGCAGTATTTT. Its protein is CASSLVGGYHTQYF.